These T cell receptor beta chains were read from a single sample in a study of spatial heterogeneity in lung cancer. TCRdb re-called the 5' RACE reads through MiXCR, storing one row per CDR3 protein. Of approximately 6,100 distinct CDR3 sequences in the sample, about an eighth were seen once. Sequences were derived from normal lung tissue next to the tumor, sampled at surgery. Receptors originate from a male donor with early-stage non-small cell lung cancer. Each CDR3 is given with its conserved first and last residue. Each record gives: J gene, V gene, CDR3 protein.

j_call: TRBJ1-2
v_call: TRBV18
cdr3_aa: CASSRNSLNGYTF

j_call: TRBJ1-1
v_call: TRBV4-1
cdr3_aa: CASSQPLQIHRGLTEAFF

j_call: TRBJ1-5
v_call: TRBV28
cdr3_aa: CASSLARAADQPQHF

j_call: TRBJ1-2
v_call: TRBV6-1
cdr3_aa: CASSRTGQDGYTF

j_call: TRBJ2-3
v_call: TRBV12-3/TRBV12-4
cdr3_aa: CASSLASRDYTDTQYF

j_call: TRBJ2-7
v_call: TRBV5-5
cdr3_aa: CASSFGGAYEQYF

j_call: TRBJ2-3
v_call: TRBV30
cdr3_aa: CAWSLAGGPIGTDTQYF

j_call: TRBJ2-5
v_call: TRBV29-1
cdr3_aa: CSVRPGGQETQYF

j_call: TRBJ2-1
v_call: TRBV29-1
cdr3_aa: CSVVLGTSGGEQFF

j_call: TRBJ1-2
v_call: TRBV7-9
cdr3_aa: CASSSRPAGEGVVNYGYTF

j_call: TRBJ1-5
v_call: TRBV7-2
cdr3_aa: CASSWDNQPQHF

j_call: TRBJ2-4
v_call: TRBV5-4
cdr3_aa: CASSLDPRTEGIQYF

j_call: TRBJ1-2
v_call: TRBV7-8
cdr3_aa: CASTPRSRAYGYTF

j_call: TRBJ1-2
v_call: TRBV6-4
cdr3_aa: CASSERQGGTYGYTF

j_call: TRBJ2-5
v_call: TRBV7-7
cdr3_aa: CASSPEGRRRETQYF

j_call: TRBJ2-3
v_call: TRBV29-1
cdr3_aa: CSVAASGSNADTQYF

j_call: TRBJ1-1
v_call: TRBV29-1
cdr3_aa: CSARSGSEAFF

j_call: TRBJ2-2
v_call: TRBV7-9
cdr3_aa: CASSSGTSATGELFF

j_call: TRBJ2-3
v_call: TRBV7-8
cdr3_aa: CASSLGPQTQYF

j_call: TRBJ1-1
v_call: TRBV20-1
cdr3_aa: CSAISRSGEAFF

j_call: TRBJ2-1
v_call: TRBV10-3
cdr3_aa: CAISVSASGNEQFF

j_call: TRBJ1-5
v_call: TRBV24-1
cdr3_aa: CATSDLGGGPQHF

j_call: TRBJ1-2
v_call: TRBV7-9
cdr3_aa: CASSLKQGNGYTF

j_call: TRBJ2-7
v_call: TRBV7-3
cdr3_aa: CASSLGANSYEQYF

j_call: TRBJ2-7
v_call: TRBV6-5
cdr3_aa: CASSYSISVTEQYF

j_call: TRBJ1-1
v_call: TRBV3-1
cdr3_aa: CASQGQMNTEAFF

j_call: TRBJ1-2
v_call: TRBV2
cdr3_aa: CASSGQGNNYGYTF

j_call: TRBJ2-1
v_call: TRBV20-1
cdr3_aa: CSAPGLAGDYNEQFF

j_call: TRBJ1-1
v_call: TRBV7-9
cdr3_aa: CASSLAARMNTEAFF

j_call: TRBJ2-5
v_call: TRBV20-1
cdr3_aa: CSARAGLAGVRETQYF

j_call: TRBJ2-3
v_call: TRBV4-3
cdr3_aa: CASSQVPLLAKSTDTQYF

j_call: TRBJ2-7
v_call: TRBV6-1
cdr3_aa: CASVYRVPLSYEQYF

j_call: TRBJ2-3
v_call: TRBV5-1
cdr3_aa: CASSPGQGARNGEFTDTQYF

j_call: TRBJ2-1
v_call: TRBV7-2
cdr3_aa: CASSPLPILSSYNEQFF

j_call: TRBJ2-4
v_call: TRBV7-8
cdr3_aa: CASSLAGLENIQYF